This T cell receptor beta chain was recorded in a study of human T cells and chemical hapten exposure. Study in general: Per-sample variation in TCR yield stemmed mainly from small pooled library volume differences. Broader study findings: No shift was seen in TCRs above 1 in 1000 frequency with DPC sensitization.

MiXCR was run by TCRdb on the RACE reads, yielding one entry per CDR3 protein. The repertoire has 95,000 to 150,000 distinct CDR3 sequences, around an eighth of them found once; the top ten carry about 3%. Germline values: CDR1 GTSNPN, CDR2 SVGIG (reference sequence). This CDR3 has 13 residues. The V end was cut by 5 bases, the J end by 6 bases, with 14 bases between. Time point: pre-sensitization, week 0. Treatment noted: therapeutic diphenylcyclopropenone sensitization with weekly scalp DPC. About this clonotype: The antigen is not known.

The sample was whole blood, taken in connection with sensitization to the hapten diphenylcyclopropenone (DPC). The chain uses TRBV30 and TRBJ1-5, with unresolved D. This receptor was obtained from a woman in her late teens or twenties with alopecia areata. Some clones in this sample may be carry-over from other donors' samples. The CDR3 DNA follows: TGTGCCTGGTCTCCAGTCGGCAGTCAGCCCCAGCATTTT. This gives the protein CAWSPVGSQPQHF.